This entry features one T cell receptor beta chain sequence. A universal primer site and UMIs were added as TCR cDNA was made by 5'RACE template switching. One entry per CDR3 protein results from TCRdb running MiXCR on the 5' RACE reads. The sample lists some 400,000 distinct CDR3 sequences, around 20% occurring once. The data originate from a study of T cells after yellow fever vaccination. V shed 3 bases, J shed 9 bases, and the junction held 14 bases outside the gene matches. The CDR3 runs to 17 residues. The source is a young man who received the YFV17D yellow fever vaccine. The chain uses TRBV12-3 or TRBV12-4 and TRBJ2-1, with TRBD2 matching over 10 bases. The material sequenced was PBMCs, taken before the yellow fever booster vaccination. The CDR3 region is CASSFPTAGGHSVEQFF. The CDR3 coding sequence is TGTGCCAGCAGTTTCCCGACAGCGGGGGGGCATAGTGTTGAGCAGTTCTTC.